This TCR beta chain was retrieved from a study of T cell changes during pregnancy in multiple sclerosis (dated by TCRdb to between 2017 and 2020). A note on the overall study: The study examined how the T cell repertoire changed over the course of pregnancy in women with multiple sclerosis.

Library creation used the immunoSEQ multiplex PCR assay. The table was pulled from immuneACCESS by TCRdb, which kept in-frame rearrangements only. Such tables lose some clones; where checked, under half of the loss comes from unresolved V genes, and the rest has no known cause. The sample records about 38,000 clones, 85% to 95% of which are singletons. About 8.3% of the sample is in the top ten clones. To note about this clone: Its antigen is unknown. Qualities for individual bases were not recorded, and no much larger clone is one base off.

The CDR3 covers 17 residues, taking in both the cysteine and the phenylalanine. Only the CDR3 part of the read is kept: 51 bases, read in frame from the first base. In the germline V gene (reference sequence), CDR1 corresponds to GTSNPN and CDR2 to SVGIG. Compared with germline, V lacks 7 bases and J lacks 9 bases; bases without a gene match: 23. This specimen was CD8+ T cells from peripheral blood mononuclear cells, taken in the third trimester of pregnancy. The receptor was derived from a female donor with multiple sclerosis, enrolled in a pregnancy study. The chain couples TRBV30 to TRBJ2-1; 8 of the junction bases match TRBD1. The DNA sequence is as follows: TGTGCCTTATATCAGTTTCTGATGGACAGGGTGTTGGGTGAGCAGTTCTTC. This is translated as CALYQFLMDRVLGEQFF. Supplemented by the reference TRBV30 and TRBJ2-1 proteins around the CDR3, the complete variable domain is SQTIHQWPATLVQPVGSPLSLECTVEGTSNPNLYWYRQAAGRGLQLLFYSVGIGQISSEVPQNLSASRPQDRQFILSSKKLLLSDSGFYLCALYQFLMDRVLGEQFFGPGTRLTVL.